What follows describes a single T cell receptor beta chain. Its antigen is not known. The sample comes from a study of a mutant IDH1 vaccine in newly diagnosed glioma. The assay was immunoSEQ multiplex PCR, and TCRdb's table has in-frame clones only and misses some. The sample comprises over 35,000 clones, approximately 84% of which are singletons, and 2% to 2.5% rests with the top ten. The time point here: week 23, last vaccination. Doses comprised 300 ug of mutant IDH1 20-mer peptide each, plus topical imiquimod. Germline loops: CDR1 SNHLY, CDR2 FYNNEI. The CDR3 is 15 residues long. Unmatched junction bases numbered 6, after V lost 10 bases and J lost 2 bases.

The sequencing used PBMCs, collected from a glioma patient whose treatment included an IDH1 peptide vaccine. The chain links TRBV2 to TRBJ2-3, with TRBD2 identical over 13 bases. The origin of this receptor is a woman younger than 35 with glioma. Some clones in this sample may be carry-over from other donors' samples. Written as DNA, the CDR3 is TGTGCCACCCCGGGACTAGCGGGAAACACAGATACGCAGTATTTT. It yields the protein CATPGLAGNTDTQYF.